A selection of T cell receptor beta chains follows, all from one sample in a study of blood T cell repertoires in COVID-19. TCRdb's copy holds only in-frame clones and misses some; the assay was immunoSEQ multiplex PCR. The table includes approximately 440,000 clones, approximately 90% detected once. Material for sequencing was PBMCs or T cells enriched from blood (not recorded which). The receptor source for this set is a woman aged 18-29 years who had recovered from COVID-19. Each CDR3 is given with its conserved first and last residue. D genes are given only for firm matches. Clone size appears in some rows only: once, few, many, or a class for an expanded clone.

V gene	D gene	J gene	clone size	CDR3 protein	CDR3 DNA
TRBV18	NA	TRBJ1-4	few	CASSPDRRGEKLFF	TGTGCCAGCTCACCGGATCGGAGGGGTGAAAAACTGTTTTTT
TRBV13	TRBD1	TRBJ1-4	NA	CASSTRLTGPGEKLFF	TGTGCCAGCAGCACCCGATTGACAGGGCCGGGTGAAAAACTGTTTTTT
TRBV10-2	TRBD1	TRBJ1-1	NA	CATSSRGASNTEAFF	TGCGCCACCTCGAGCAGGGGGGCCTCAAACACTGAAGCTTTCTTT
TRBV10-1	TRBD2	TRBJ2-3	NA	CASKAGGTDTQYF	TGCGCCAGCAAGGCGGGGGGGACAGATACGCAGTATTTT
TRBV28	NA	TRBJ1-5	NA	CATIRDNGPTQHF	TGTGCCACCATCCGGGATAACGGGCCAACCCAGCATTTT
TRBV3-1/TRBV3-2	NA	TRBJ2-1	NA	CASSQGQGLYNEQFF	TGTGCCAGCAGCCAAGGACAGGGACTTTACAATGAGCAGTTCTTC
TRBV20-1	TRBD1	TRBJ1-2	NA	CSARTGDGYTF	TGCAGTGCTCGGACAGGGGACGGCTACACCTTC
TRBV30	NA	TRBJ2-5	NA	CAWSRGSQETQYF	TGTGCCTGGAGTCGGGGGAGCCAAGAGACCCAGTACTTC
TRBV27	TRBD1	TRBJ1-1	NA	CASSFRTGEESEAFF	TGTGCCAGCAGTTTTAGGACAGGGGAAGAGAGTGAAGCTTTCTTT
TRBV19	NA	TRBJ1-6	NA	CASSIRVGELSLSPYDSPLHF	TGTGCCAGTAGTATAAGAGTCGGGGAACTGTCACTTTCACCCTATGATTCACCCCTCCACTTT
TRBV5-4	TRBD1	TRBJ1-1	NA	CASSSRQGEVGEAFF	TGTGCCAGCAGCTCCAGACAGGGCGAGGTGGGTGAAGCTTTCTTT
TRBV10-3	NA	TRBJ2-7	NA	CAITPSRDSSYEQYF	TGTGCCATCACCCCTTCCAGGGATAGCTCCTACGAGCAGTACTTC
TRBV6-2/TRBV6-3	NA	TRBJ1-6	NA	CASSLLRGSHSPLHF	TGTGCCAGCAGTCTGCTCAGGGGAAGCCATTCACCCCTCCACTTT
TRBV5-1	TRBD2	TRBJ2-2	NA	CASGRLAGETLTGELFF	TGCGCCAGCGGCCGACTAGCGGGGGAGACCCTCACCGGGGAGCTGTTTTTT
TRBV18	NA	TRBJ1-2	NA	CASSPVARLADNYGYTF	TGTGCCAGCTCACCCGTAGCCAGGCTAGCGGATAACTATGGCTACACCTTC
TRBV25-1	NA	TRBJ1-2	NA	CASSAQGSGYGYTF	TGTGCCAGCAGTGCACAGGGATCGGGCTATGGCTACACCTTC
TRBV18	TRBD1	TRBJ1-2	once	CASSPRQGNGYTF	TGTGCCAGCTCACCAAGACAGGGAAATGGCTACACCTTC
TRBV2	NA	TRBJ2-5	NA	CASGGAGETQYF	TGTGCCAGCGGGGGGGCCGGGGAGACCCAGTACTTC
TRBV21-1	NA	TRBJ1-6	NA	CASSKEDDFSPLHF	TGTGCCAGCAGCAAAGAAGATGACTTTTCACCCCTCCACTTT
TRBV30	TRBD1	TRBJ2-3	NA	CALTFRDRFTDTQYF	TGTGCCTTAACTTTTCGGGACAGGTTCACAGATACGCAGTATTTT
TRBV6-2/TRBV6-3	NA	TRBJ1-2	NA	CASSYSRGSNYGYTF	TGTGCCAGCAGTTACTCGAGAGGGAGTAACTATGGCTACACCTTC
TRBV5-5	TRBD2	TRBJ2-2	NA	CASSLASGGAYTGELFF	TGTGCCAGCAGCTTGGCTAGCGGGGGGGCGTACACCGGGGAGCTGTTTTTT
TRBV28	NA	TRBJ2-3	NA	CASSLGGPTGTQYF	TGTGCCAGCAGTTTAGGCGGGCCAACCGGTACGCAGTATTTT
TRBV15	NA	TRBJ2-2	once	CATSKGLGDTGELFF	TGTGCCACCAGCAAGGGCCTCGGGGACACCGGGGAGCTGTTTTTT
TRBV5-1	NA	TRBJ2-5	NA	CASSLDTSREETQYF	TGCGCCAGCAGCTTAGATACTAGCAGGGAAGAGACCCAGTACTTC
TRBV7-3	TRBD2	TRBJ2-1	NA	CASSPSGGGGEQFF	TGTGCCAGCAGCCCTAGCGGGGGAGGAGGCGAGCAGTTCTTC
TRBV18	NA	TRBJ1-1	NA	CASSPSGERTEAFF	TGTGCCAGCTCACCCTCGGGAGAACGGACTGAAGCTTTCTTT
TRBV19	NA	TRBJ2-2	once	CASSVRVRNTGELFF	TGTGCCAGTAGTGTCAGGGTTCGTAACACCGGGGAGCTGTTTTTT
TRBV6-5	NA	TRBJ1-1	NA	CASTMQGADTEAFF	TGTGCCAGCACTATGCAGGGTGCGGACACTGAAGCTTTCTTT
TRBV5-1	NA	TRBJ1-1	NA	CASSGGGTEAFF	TGCGCCAGCAGCGGAGGAGGGACTGAAGCTTTCTTT
TRBV27	NA	TRBJ1-1	NA	CASSRTPPAGLNTEAFF	TGTGCCAGCAGTCGTACCCCCCCAGCGGGTTTGAACACTGAAGCTTTCTTT
TRBV3-1/TRBV3-2	NA	TRBJ1-1	NA	CASSQDGELNKAFF	TGTGCCAGCAGCCAAGATGGGGAGTTAAATAAAGCTTTCTTT
TRBV7-8	NA	TRBJ1-1	NA	CASSPTGSDTEAFF	TGTGCCAGCAGCCCCACAGGGTCGGACACTGAAGCTTTCTTT
TRBV30	NA	TRBJ1-2	NA	CAWSVERGHGYTF	TGTGCCTGGAGTGTAGAAAGGGGCCATGGCTACACCTTC
TRBV6-5	TRBD1	TRBJ1-4	NA	CASSDRGLNEKLFF	TGTGCCAGCAGCGACAGGGGACTGAATGAAAAACTGTTTTTT
TRBV28	NA	TRBJ2-3	NA	CASRRDLSTDTQYF	TGTGCCAGCAGACGGGACTTAAGCACAGATACGCAGTATTTT
TRBV6-1	NA	TRBJ2-7	NA	CASSEGGGVYEQYF	TGTGCCAGCAGTGAGGGAGGGGGGGTCTACGAGCAGTACTTC
TRBV5-3	NA	TRBJ1-6	NA	CARSLNNRRYNSPLHF	TGTGCCAGAAGCTTGAACAACCGCAGGTATAATTCACCCCTCCACTTT
TRBV7-2	NA	TRBJ2-7	NA	CASSFRGLGLGEQYF	TGTGCCAGCAGCTTCCGGGGTTTGGGGTTGGGCGAGCAGTACTTC
TRBV7-9	NA	TRBJ2-1	NA	CASSGGHPGNEQFF	TGTGCCAGCAGCGGGGGACACCCCGGGAATGAGCAGTTCTTC
TRBV18	TRBD1	TRBJ2-2	NA	CASSPGTATGELFF	TGTGCCAGCTCACCGGGGACAGCCACCGGGGAGCTGTTTTTT
TRBV12-3/TRBV12-4	NA	TRBJ2-2	NA	CASSFWGAGELFF	TGTGCCAGCAGTTTTTGGGGGGCCGGGGAGCTGTTTTTT
TRBV2	NA	TRBJ1-6	NA	CASSGQGGTDSPLHF	TGTGCCAGCAGTGGGCAGGGTGGAACTGATTCACCCCTCCACTTT
TRBV6-6	NA	TRBJ1-2	NA	CASSPTGTQKDYGYTF	TGTGCCAGCAGCCCAACCGGGACACAGAAGGACTATGGCTACACCTTC
TRBV7-9	NA	TRBJ2-2	few	CASSSSQGELFF	TGTGCCAGCAGCTCCTCTCAGGGGGAGCTGTTTTTT
TRBV5-6	TRBD1	TRBJ2-3	NA	CASRKTGGSTDTQYF	TGTGCCAGCAGAAAAACAGGGGGTAGCACAGATACGCAGTATTTT
TRBV7-9	NA	TRBJ2-1	NA	CASSFNVEDEQFF	TGTGCCAGCAGCTTTAACGTGGAGGATGAGCAGTTCTTC
TRBV9	NA	TRBJ2-2	NA	CASSVSAGDNTGELFF	TGTGCCAGCAGCGTATCGGCGGGTGATAACACCGGGGAGCTGTTTTTT
TRBV30	TRBD1	TRBJ1-1	NA	CAWNPRDRVREAFF	TGTGCCTGGAACCCCCGGGACAGGGTAAGAGAAGCTTTCTTT
TRBV2	TRBD1	TRBJ2-7	many	CASKSSGTGTYEQYF	TGTGCCAGCAAATCCTCCGGGACAGGGACCTACGAGCAGTACTTC
TRBV5-1	TRBD2	TRBJ2-3	NA	CASSPGLVGDTQYF	TGCGCCAGCAGCCCGGGACTAGTTGGAGATACGCAGTATTTT
TRBV12-3/TRBV12-4	NA	TRBJ1-2	NA	CASSGARGYGYTF	TGTGCCAGCAGTGGAGCACGGGGCTATGGCTACACCTTC
TRBV2	TRBD1	TRBJ1-2	few	CASSEGSSGTGSFYGYTF	TGTGCCAGCAGTGAAGGAAGTTCCGGGACAGGGAGTTTCTATGGCTACACCTTC
TRBV27	NA	TRBJ1-1	NA	CASRADRSRNTEAFF	TGTGCCAGCAGAGCCGACAGGTCCCGAAACACTGAAGCTTTCTTT